This entry features one TCR beta chain sequence. This sample is part of a study of CD8+CD57+ T cells in acquired aplastic anemia. The germline V gene encodes CDR1 SGHVS and CDR2 FNYEAQ. The CDR3 runs 15 residues. V was trimmed by 5 bases and J by 2 bases, leaving 16 bases between them. The use of genomic DNA as template underpinned the TCR beta VDJ and CDR3 profiling. From the reads, TCRdb called clonotypes with MiXCR, one entry per CDR3 protein. The data hold approximately 270,000 distinct CDR3 sequences, with roughly half observed a single time. The TCR comes from a human donor with severe aplastic anemia or a healthy control (not recorded which). The chain uses TRBV7-6 and TRBJ2-7, with D perhaps TRBD2 (5 bases). Sequenced sample: sorted CD4+, CD8+, or CD8+CD57+ T cells (not recorded which) from PBMCs. CDR3 amino acids: CASSRGDARAYEQYF. Here the CDR3 DNA reads TGTGCCAGCAGCCGGGGTGACGCGAGAGCCTACGAGCAGTACTTC.